The 29 T cell receptor beta chains below were found in one sample sequenced in a study of identical twins. MiXCR, run by TCRdb on the 5' RACE reads, gives a single entry per CDR3 protein. Here the sample spans a few hundred thousand distinct CDR3 sequences, 8.5% to 9.5% being singletons. The same sample was also used in a study of yellow fever vaccine responses in identical twins.

Sequencing used CD8+ T cells sorted from blood. These receptors originate from a woman aged 18-29 years in good health.

Many counts were recorded for this clonotype. The rearrangement links TRBV4-3 to TRBJ1-2, with D possibly matching TRBD1 (6 bases). Per the germline V gene, CDR1 is LGHNA and CDR2 is YSLEER. V lost 1 base and J 3 bases, leaving 12 bases between the germline ends. The CDR3 runs 15 residues. As DNA, the CDR3 is TGCGCCAGCAGCCAAGGCCCAGGGGATTACTATGGCTACACCTTC. Translating gives CASSQGPGDYYGYTF.

The genes are TRBV19 and TRBJ1-1; D uncertain. Germline-derived CDR1 and CDR2 are LNHDA and SQIVND (reference sequence). Trimming pared 2 bases from V and 4 bases from J, leaving 8 bases between. This CDR3 is 13 amino acids long. The DNA for the CDR3 is TGTGCCAGTAGTATAAACGCGGGCACTGAAGCTTTCTTT. It translates to CASSINAGTEAFF.

The CDR3 region is CASSISSFGATDTQYF. In DNA form, the CDR3 reads TGTGCCAGCAGCATTTCTTCGTTTGGGGCCACAGATACGCAGTATTTT. V is TRBV21-1 and J is TRBJ2-3; TRBD1 is the table's D call and was not checked against the DNA. TRBV21-1 has pseudogene status. CDR3 length: 16 amino acids.

This clonotype was found many times. The chain employs TRBV5-1 and TRBJ2-7, with D possibly TRBD1 on 6 matching bases. The V gene lost 0 bases and the J gene lost 2 bases, with 12 bases spanning the gap. The V gene's germline CDR1 is SGHRS and CDR2 YFSETQ. The CDR3 is 15 residues long. The CDR3 is CASSLDWGPTYEQYF. CDR3 coding DNA: TGCGCCAGCAGCTTGGACTGGGGGCCTACCTACGAGCAGTACTTC. Supplemented by reference TRBV5-1 and TRBJ2-7, the full variable domain reads KAGVTQTPRYLIKTRGQQVTLSCSPISGHRSVSWYQQTPGQGLQFLFEYFSETQRNKGNFPGRFSGRQFSNSRSEMNVSTLELGDSALYLCASSLDWGPTYEQYFGPGTRLTVT.

This clonotype has a count of ten or more. The V gene is TRBV12-3 or TRBV12-4, the J gene TRBJ2-3; D is undetermined. The CDR3 covers 12 residues. Trimming cost V 7 bases and J 4 bases, with 9 bases left between them. The CDR3 protein is CASKKDADTQYF. The CDR3 coding sequence is TGTGCCAGCAAAAAAGACGCAGATACGCAGTATTTT.

This clonotype was seen repeatedly, ten times or more. The chain has TRBV12-3 or TRBV12-4 and TRBJ2-1, with D tentatively TRBD1 or TRBD2 (5 bases each). This CDR3 spans 15 amino acids. V was shortened by 3 bases and J by 8 bases, with 17 bases between the two germline ends. The CDR3 DNA is TGTGCCAGCAGTTTGGTGGGCAGGGACGTCTATGAGCAGTTCTTC. Translation: CASSLVGRDVYEQFF.

The chain employs TRBV7-9 and TRBJ2-7; 8 bases align to TRBD2. Germline V gives CDR1 SEHNR, CDR2 FQNEAQ (reference sequence). Losses at the gene ends were 1 base for V and 3 bases for J; bases not matched to a gene: 5. This CDR3 comprises 15 residues. CDR3 loop: CASSLGASGRYEQYF. CDR3 DNA: TGTGCCAGCAGCTTAGGGGCTAGCGGGCGCTACGAGCAGTACTTC.

This clonotype was counted only a few times. The chain couples TRBV10-1 to TRBJ2-3; D not resolved. Looked up from germline, CDR1 is WNHNN and CDR2 is SYGVQD (reference sequence). The CDR3 sequence is 15 residues long. The V and J ends lost 0 bases and 1 base respectively, with 8 bases between them. DNA of the CDR3: TGCGCCAGCAGTGAGTCGATAGTCGGCACAGATACGCAGTATTTT. It encodes CASSESIVGTDTQYF.

This clonotype appeared many times. The CDR3 DNA reads as TGTGCCAGCAGTTACCGGGACAGGGGGCCTGTTCCTTTCTACGAGCAGTACTTC. Its protein product is CASSYRDRGPVPFYEQYF. The genes are TRBV12-3 or TRBV12-4 and TRBJ2-7, with 12 bases aligning to TRBD1. The CDR3 is made up of 18 amino acids. V gave up 4 bases and J gave up 3 bases; unmatched junction bases: 13.

Ten or more counts support this clonotype. V usage is TRBV15 and J usage is TRBJ2-3; D ambiguous. Germline V gene data show CDR1 as LNHNV and CDR2 as YYDKDF (reference sequence). The germline V and J ends were trimmed by 0 bases and 0 bases, with 13 bases remaining between them. The CDR3 has 17 residues. CDR3: CATSRDLKITSTDTQYF. CDR3 bases: TGTGCCACCAGCAGAGACTTAAAAATTACTAGCACAGATACGCAGTATTTT. Using reference TRBV15 and TRBJ2-3 for the parts outside the CDR3, the full variable domain is DAMVIQNPRYQVTQFGKPVTLSCSQTLNHNVMYWYQQKSSQAPKLLFHYYDKDFNNEADTPDNFQSRRPNTSFCFLDIRSPGLGDTAMYLCATSRDLKITSTDTQYFGPGTRLTVL.

The chain carries TRBV7-9 and TRBJ1-6, with D perhaps TRBD1 (5 bases). CDR3 size: 15 residues. Trimming took off 4 bases at V and 10 bases at J, with 17 bases between the two ends. Germline loops: CDR1 SEHNR, CDR2 FQNEAQ (reference sequence). The CDR3: CASSSVGDDRSPLHF. In nucleotides, the CDR3 is TGTGCCAGCAGCTCAGTGGGGGACGATCGGTCACCCCTCCACTTT.

This clonotype showed up many times. One end of the junction fails to match germline, which may point to a read error. This sequence joins TRBV7-7 and TRBJ2-2; TRBD1 aligns across 10 bases. The CDR3 extends over 17 amino acids. From germline, CDR1 is SSHAT and CDR2 FNYEAQ (reference sequence). Here the CDR3 DNA reads TGTGCTAGCAGCCCTACAAGGGACAGGGGTAACACCGGGGAGCTGTTTTTT. Translation gives CASSPTRDRGNTGELFF.

The V gene is TRBV4-1, the J gene TRBJ2-2; TRBD2 matches at 9 bases. With V trimmed by 0 bases and J by 0 bases, 17 bases remained unmatched. CDR1 and CDR2 from the germline V gene are MGHRA and YSYEKL. The CDR3 is 22 amino acids. CDR3 protein: CASSQDSSRIAGARANTGELFF. The CDR3 region has the DNA TGCGCCAGCAGCCAAGATAGTAGCCGAATAGCGGGAGCGAGAGCGAACACCGGGGAGCTGTTTTTT.

Ten or more counts support this clonotype. This chain links TRBV7-9 with TRBJ2-1; TRBD2 matches 11 bases. Germline V gives CDR1 SEHNR, CDR2 FQNEAQ (reference sequence). The CDR3 has 14 amino acids. J gave up 7 bases and V 7 bases, and 6 bases lay outside the gene matches. Written as DNA, the CDR3 is TGTGCCAGCAACCCGGGACTAGCGGATAATGAGCAGTTCTTC. This codes for CASNPGLADNEQFF.

This clonotype was seen a few times. The chain links TRBV28 to TRBJ2-1; 7 bases fit TRBD2. CDR1 is MDHEN, CDR2 SYDVKM, per germline. The CDR3 sequence is 15 residues long. Trimming removed 2 bases from V and 7 bases from J; junction bases left unmatched: 8. This chain's CDR3 is CASSLGVAAGNEQFF. CDR3 DNA: TGTGCCAGCAGTTTAGGGGTAGCAGCGGGGAATGAGCAGTTCTTC. The full variable domain, completed using reference TRBV28 and TRBJ2-1, is DVKVTQSSRYLVKRTGEKVFLECVQDMDHENMFWYRQDPGLGLRLIYFSYDVKMKEKGDIPEGYSVSREKKERFSLILESASTNQTSMYLCASSLGVAAGNEQFFGPGTRLTVL.

V is TRBV11-2 and J is TRBJ1-2, with unresolved D. From germline, CDR1 is SGHAT and CDR2 FQNNGV. CDR3 size: 15 residues. Trimming left V 0 bases short and J 0 bases short, with 8 bases between. CDR3: CASSLEPGPNYGYTF. The CDR3 DNA sequence: TGTGCCAGCAGCTTAGAACCAGGTCCTAACTATGGCTACACCTTC.

This clonotype was seen repeatedly, ten times or more. J is TRBJ1-4 and V is TRBV16; D is ambiguous. This CDR3 spans 16 amino acids. The germline V and J ends were trimmed by 2 bases and 3 bases, with 13 bases remaining between them. Germline-derived CDR1 and CDR2 are KGHSY and FQNENV. The CDR3 loop is CASSQIPVVANEKLFF. The CDR3 nucleotides are TGTGCCAGCAGCCAAATTCCGGTGGTGGCTAATGAAAAACTGTTTTTT.

This clonotype came up many times. The chain is built from TRBV7-3 and TRBJ2-1; 7 bases map to TRBD2. The junction had 6 bases not matched to a gene; V was cut back by 4 bases and J by 0 bases. The germline gives CDR1 SGHTA, CDR2 FQGTGA. This CDR3 spans 16 amino acids. CDR3 DNA: TGTGCCAGCAGCTGGACGGGACTAACCTCCTACAATGAGCAGTTCTTC. Translated: CASSWTGLTSYNEQFF.

This clonotype was seen more than once but under ten times. V usage is TRBV9 and J usage is TRBJ2-2, with 14 bases matching TRBD2. This CDR3 spans 16 amino acids. V gave up 7 bases and J gave up 1 base; unmatched junction bases: 3. Germline V gene lookup returns CDR1 SGDLS and CDR2 YYNGEE. The CDR3 nucleotides are TGTGCCAGCTCCGGGACTAGCGGGGGGAACACCGGGGAGCTGTTTTTT. Its protein is CASSGTSGGNTGELFF. Full variable domain (rest looked up from reference TRBV9 and TRBJ2-2): DSGVTQTPKHLITATGQRVTLRCSPRSGDLSVYWYQQSLDQGLQFLIQYYNGEERAKGNILERFSAQQFPDLHSELNLSSLELGDSALYFCASSGTSGGNTGELFFGEGSRLTVL.

This clonotype has ten or more counts. V is TRBV14 and J is TRBJ2-1; D is uncertain. This CDR3 region has 13 residues. Germline lookup yields CDR1 SGHDN and CDR2 FVKESK. Trimming pared 4 bases from V and 5 bases from J, leaving 9 bases between. CDR3 protein: CASSLVGHNEQFF. The DNA for the CDR3 is TGTGCCAGCAGCCTAGTCGGCCACAATGAGCAGTTCTTC.

The genes are TRBV11-1 and TRBJ2-3, with 7 bases that match TRBD1. The germline V gene encodes CDR1 SGHAT and CDR2 FQDESV (reference sequence). V shed 3 bases and J 3 bases; nucleotides not matched to a gene: 18. The CDR3 has 19 amino acids. CDR3 nucleotides: TGTGCCAGCAGCTTGGTCCCTTGGGGGAAGGGGGCGCGGACAGATACGCAGTATTTT. Translation gives CASSLVPWGKGARTDTQYF.

This clonotype was recorded at least ten times. The J gene is TRBJ2-1, the V gene TRBV28, with TRBD2 matching 8 bases. V lost 4 bases, J lost 3 bases, and 11 bases stayed unmatched. From germline, CDR1 is MDHEN and CDR2 SYDVKM. The CDR3 is made up of 17 amino acids. CDR3 protein: CASSSLAGLSGYNEQFF. In nucleotides, the CDR3 is TGTGCCAGCAGTTCGTTAGCGGGACTTTCGGGCTACAATGAGCAGTTCTTC. Complete variable domain (other parts from reference TRBV28 and TRBJ2-1): DVKVTQSSRYLVKRTGEKVFLECVQDMDHENMFWYRQDPGLGLRLIYFSYDVKMKEKGDIPEGYSVSREKKERFSLILESASTNQTSMYLCASSSLAGLSGYNEQFFGPGTRLTVL.

V usage is TRBV4-3 and J usage is TRBJ2-7; 8 bases are shared with TRBD1. V lost 0 bases to trimming and J lost 1 base; unmatched junction nucleotides: 8. This CDR3 comprises 17 residues. Germline V gene lookup returns CDR1 LGHNA and CDR2 YSLEER. CDR3 residues: CASSQDPQGASSYEQYF. The CDR3 nucleotides read TGCGCCAGCAGCCAAGATCCCCAGGGGGCGTCGTCCTACGAGCAGTACTTC.

The CDR3 loop reads CASSPGTRNNEQFF. Here the CDR3 DNA reads TGTGCCAGCAGCCCCGGGACTAGGAACAATGAGCAGTTCTTC. V and J are TRBV6-1 and TRBJ2-1; 8 bases agree with TRBD2. The CDR3 has 14 amino acids. Unmatched junction bases numbered 6, after V lost 6 bases and J lost 5 bases. Germline V gives CDR1 MNHNS, CDR2 SASEGT.

The chain joins TRBV11-3 to TRBJ2-1, with 7 bases lining up with TRBD2. In germline, CDR1 is SGHNT, CDR2 YENEEA. The V segment lost 5 bases and the J segment 4 bases; nucleotides outside the gene matches: 8. The CDR3 has 15 residues. CDR3: CASSPGGRGYNEQFF. The CDR3 DNA reads TGTGCCAGCAGCCCCGGGGGGAGAGGATACAATGAGCAGTTCTTC.

This clonotype was seen a few times. This chain's CDR3 is CASSESGTSSYNEQFF. The DNA of the CDR3 is TGTGCCAGCAGTGAATCAGGAACCAGCTCCTACAATGAGCAGTTCTTC. The gene calls are TRBV6-1 and TRBJ2-1; D is undetermined. V lost 2 bases to trimming and J lost 0 bases, with 11 bases between them. Germline lookup yields CDR1 MNHNS and CDR2 SASEGT. CDR3 length: 16 residues.

This clonotype was observed many times. The V call is TRBV12-3 or TRBV12-4, the J call TRBJ1-2; D not resolved. The CDR3 covers 10 residues. Trimming pared 7 bases from V and 6 bases from J, leaving 6 bases between. The CDR3 loop reads CASIRDGYTF. The CDR3 region has the DNA TGTGCCAGCATTAGAGATGGCTACACCTTC.

The chain combines TRBV27 with TRBJ2-7, with TRBD2 matching 8 bases. The CDR3 totals 14 residues. V was pared by 5 bases and J by 3 bases, with 6 bases of the junction left unmatched. Germline CDR1 reads MNHEY; CDR2 reads SMNVEV (reference sequence). CDR3 residues: CASSLGRAIYEQYF. Here the CDR3 DNA reads TGTGCCAGCAGTCTCGGGAGGGCCATCTACGAGCAGTACTTC.

Turning to this clonotype: A much larger clonotype is one base distant, so this may be a read error. The chain carries TRBV11-1 and TRBJ2-5; 7 bases fit TRBD2. J gave up 3 bases and V 0 bases, and 4 bases lay outside the gene matches. In germline, CDR1 is SGHAT, CDR2 FQDESV (reference sequence). This CDR3 has 15 residues. The CDR3 coding sequence is TGTGCCAGCAGCTTAGCAGCGGGGCGCGAAGAGACCCAGTACTTC. Its protein product is CASSLAAGREETQYF.